This T cell receptor beta chain was documented in a study of cytotoxic CD8 clonotypes in ibrutinib-treated CLL. Looking at the study overall: Around 12 relapsed/refractory, some 14 treatment-naive; 17 IGHV unmutated.

General study findings and limits: Lymph node repertoires were not studied, and sampling times were unmatched. Few clonotypes were public, and these shrank or held steady under treatment. Clonality went higher at ibrutinib response and then dropped back toward baseline at progression.

This clone was recorded a few times. Its antigen remains unknown. The repertoire was sequenced with immunoSEQ multiplex PCR; TCRdb's copy has only in-frame clones and lacks some. The sample shows about 160,000 clones, roughly four fifths of them seen only once. There are 12 residues in the CDR3. Germline assignment: CDR1 SGHTA and CDR2 FQGNSA. V was cut by 4 bases and J by 6 bases, with 8 bases left in between. This specimen consisted of PBMCs, obtained after 12 months of ibrutinib treatment. V gene TRBV7-2 combines with J gene TRBJ2-3, with D perhaps TRBD1 or TRBD2 (5 bases each). This receptor was obtained from a human donor with chronic lymphocytic leukemia. DNA for the CDR3: TGTGCCAGCAGCTCGGGACGTGATACGCAGTATTTT. It codes for CASSSGRDTQYF.